This TCR beta chain comes out of a study of T cells in Graves' hyperthyroidism and ophthalmopathy. In the case of this clonotype: Its antigen is not known.

Study findings and constraints: Blood also showed most of the thyroid clonotypes that were expanded above 0.001.

The TCR beta CDR3 regions underwent amplification using RNA transcripts as the source. First-round RT-PCR of the TCR CDR3 relied on the HTBI primer set. TCRdb analysed the multiplex PCR reads with MiXCR anew, one entry per CDR3 protein. The table lists about 500,000 distinct CDR3 sequences, about 16% of them singletons. Ophthalmopathy patients all had a Clinical Activity Score of at least 3, a NOSPECS grade of at least 4 and disease under 3 months old. The CDR3 covers 13 residues. The germline V and J ends were trimmed by 5 bases and 3 bases, with 10 bases remaining between them. Germline V gene lookup returns CDR1 SGHTA and CDR2 FQGTGA.

V usage is TRBV7-3 and J usage is TRBJ2-5; possible D gene TRBD2, 6 bases. Sequencing input: blood. The source is a woman in her twenties or thirties with Graves' ophthalmopathy. The CDR3 spells CASSPLAKETQYF. For the CDR3, the DNA is TGTGCCAGCAGCCCTCTAGCGAAAGAGACCCAGTACTTC. Full variable domain (outside the CDR3, taken from reference TRBV7-3 and TRBJ2-5): GAGVSQTPSNKVTEKGKYVELRCDPISGHTALYWYRQSLGQGPEFLIYFQGTGAADDSGLPNDRFFAVRPEGSVSTLKIQRTERGDSAVYLCASSPLAKETQYFGPGTRLLVL.